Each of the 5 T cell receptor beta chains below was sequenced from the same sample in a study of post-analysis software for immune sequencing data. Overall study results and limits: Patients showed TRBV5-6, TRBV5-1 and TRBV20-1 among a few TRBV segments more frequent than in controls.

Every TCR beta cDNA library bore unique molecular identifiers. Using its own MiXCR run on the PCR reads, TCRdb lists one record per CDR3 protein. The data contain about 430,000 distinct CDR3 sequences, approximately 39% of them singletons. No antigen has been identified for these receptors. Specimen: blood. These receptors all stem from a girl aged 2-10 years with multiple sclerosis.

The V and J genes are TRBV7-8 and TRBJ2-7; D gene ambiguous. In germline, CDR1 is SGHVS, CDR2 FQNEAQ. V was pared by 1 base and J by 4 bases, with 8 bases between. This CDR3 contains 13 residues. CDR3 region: CASSLGVGYEQYF. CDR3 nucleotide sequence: TGTGCCAGCAGCTTAGGCGTGGGTTACGAGCAGTACTTC.

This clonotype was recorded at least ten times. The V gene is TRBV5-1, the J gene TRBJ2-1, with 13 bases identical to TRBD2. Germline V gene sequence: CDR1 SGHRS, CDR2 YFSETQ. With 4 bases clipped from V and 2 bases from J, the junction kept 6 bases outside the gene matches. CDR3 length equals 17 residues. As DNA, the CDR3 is TGCGCCAGCAGCCCTACTAGCGGGAGGGCCGCCTACAATGAGCAGTTCTTC. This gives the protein CASSPTSGRAAYNEQFF.

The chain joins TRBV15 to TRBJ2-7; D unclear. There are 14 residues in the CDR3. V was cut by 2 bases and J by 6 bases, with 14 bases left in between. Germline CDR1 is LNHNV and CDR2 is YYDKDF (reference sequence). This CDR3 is CATSRPGASPEQYF. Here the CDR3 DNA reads TGTGCCACCAGCAGACCGGGCGCGTCCCCCGAGCAGTACTTC. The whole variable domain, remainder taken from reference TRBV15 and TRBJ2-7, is DAMVIQNPRYQVTQFGKPVTLSCSQTLNHNVMYWYQQKSSQAPKLLFHYYDKDFNNEADTPDNFQSRRPNTSFCFLDIRSPGLGDTAMYLCATSRPGASPEQYFGPGTRLTVT.

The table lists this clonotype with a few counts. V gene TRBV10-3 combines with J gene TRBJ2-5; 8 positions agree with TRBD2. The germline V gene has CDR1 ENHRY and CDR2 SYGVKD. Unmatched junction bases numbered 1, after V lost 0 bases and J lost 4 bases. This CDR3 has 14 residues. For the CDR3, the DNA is TGTGCCATCAGTGAGTCGACTAGCGTAGAGACCCAGTACTTC. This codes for CAISESTSVETQYF.

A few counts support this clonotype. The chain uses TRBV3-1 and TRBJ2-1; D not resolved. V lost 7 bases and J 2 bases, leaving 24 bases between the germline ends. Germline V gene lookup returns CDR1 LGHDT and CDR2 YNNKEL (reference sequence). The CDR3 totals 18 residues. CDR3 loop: CASTADQTLFGPYNEQFF. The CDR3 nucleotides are TGTGCCAGCACCGCCGACCAGACCCTATTTGGCCCCTACAATGAGCAGTTCTTC.